Listed here are 17 T cell receptor beta chains from one sample, sequenced in a study of blood T cell repertoires in COVID-19. Only in-frame clones appear in the TCRdb table, and some are missing; sequencing was by immunoSEQ multiplex PCR. Of 330,000 or so clones listed, approximately 87% are singletons. The sample comprised PBMCs or T cells enriched from blood (not recorded which). The source of these receptors is a man aged 35-49 years in a cohort exposed to, infected with or recovered from COVID-19 (not recorded which).

V and J are TRBV7-2 and TRBJ2-7, with 7 bases matching TRBD2. CDR1 SGHTA and CDR2 FQGNSA come from the germline V gene. The CDR3 spans 15 residues. J was trimmed by 1 base and V by 5 bases; bases with no gene match: 8. CDR3 in amino acids: CASSDQAGVSYEQYF. CDR3 DNA sequence: TGTGCCAGCAGCGATCAGGCGGGAGTTTCCTACGAGCAGTACTTC.

The genes are TRBV5-1 and TRBJ1-1; 9 bases line up with TRBD1. Trimming cost V 4 bases and J 1 base; bases outside gene matches: 8. CDR3 length: 16 amino acids. CDR1 and CDR2 (germline): SGHRS, YFSETQ. The CDR3 sequence: CASSRGQGTTNTEAFF. The CDR3 DNA is TGCGCCAGCAGCCGCGGACAGGGGACTACGAACACTGAAGCTTTCTTT.

The chain carries TRBV18 and TRBJ2-2; 7 bases line up with TRBD1. This CDR3 has 14 amino acids. J gave up 6 bases and V 2 bases, and 3 bases lay outside the gene matches. Germline V gene data show CDR1 as KGHSH and CDR2 as LQKENI. CDR3 DNA sequence: TGTGCCAGCTCACCAGACAGGGCCGCCGGGGAGCTGTTTTTT. This sequence encodes CASSPDRAAGELFF.

This CDR3 is CASSPRLAGAVNEQFF. CDR3 DNA sequence: TGCGCCAGCAGCCCAAGACTAGCGGGAGCGGTCAATGAGCAGTTCTTC. The V gene is TRBV5-1, the J gene TRBJ2-1, with 12 bases that match TRBD2. J gave up 6 bases and V 4 bases, and 8 bases lay outside the gene matches. Germline values: CDR1 SGHRS, CDR2 YFSETQ. CDR3 length: 16 amino acids. The full variable domain, completed using reference TRBV5-1 and TRBJ2-1, is KAGVTQTPRYLIKTRGQQVTLSCSPISGHRSVSWYQQTPGQGLQFLFEYFSETQRNKGNFPGRFSGRQFSNSRSEMNVSTLELGDSALYLCASSPRLAGAVNEQFFGPGTRLTVL.

This chain joins TRBV6-5 and TRBJ1-2; TRBD1 aligns across 9 bases. V trimming: 7 bases; J trimming: 4 bases; junction bases outside the gene matches: 10. The CDR3 is made up of 15 amino acids. Germline V gene lookup returns CDR1 MNHEY and CDR2 SVGAGI. The CDR3 DNA sequence: TGTGCCAGCAAACCAGACAGGGGGAGAAGCTATGGCTACACCTTC. Its protein is CASKPDRGRSYGYTF.

The gene calls are TRBV28 and TRBJ1-2; 10 bases agree with TRBD1. Germline CDR1 is MDHEN and CDR2 is SYDVKM. The V and J ends lost 6 bases and 2 bases, in that order; junction bases with no gene match: 6. This CDR3 comprises 15 residues. This CDR3 reads CASRSQGQGNYGYTF. The CDR3 DNA reads as TGTGCCAGCAGGAGCCAGGGACAGGGGAACTATGGCTACACCTTC.

The V and J genes are TRBV3-1 (or the pseudogene TRBV3-2) and TRBJ1-3, with D possibly matching TRBD1 (6 bases). This CDR3 spans 15 amino acids. Germline V lookup: CDR1 LGHDT, CDR2 YNNKEL (reference sequence). V was cut by 4 bases and J by 2 bases, with 12 bases left in between. The DNA of the CDR3 is TGTGCCAGCAGCCCGGGCGGGGGCACTGGAAACACCATATATTTT. Translating gives CASSPGGGTGNTIYF.

J is TRBJ1-5 and V is TRBV6-1, with D possibly being TRBD1 (5 bases). Germline CDR1 reads MNHNS; CDR2 reads SASEGT. This CDR3 spans 16 amino acids. V was shortened by 0 bases and J by 0 bases, with 9 bases between the two germline ends. CDR3 loop: CASSEARQLSNQPQHF. The CDR3 DNA is TGTGCCAGCAGTGAAGCGCGACAGCTTAGCAATCAGCCCCAGCATTTT.

This chain links TRBV27 with TRBJ1-5; 7 bases are a match to TRBD1. The CDR3 totals 13 residues. V dropped 6 bases and J dropped 9; count of bases not matched to a gene: 8. Germline CDR1 is MNHEY and CDR2 is SMNVEV (reference sequence). CDR3 DNA: TGTGCCAGCAGCCATAAGGACAGGACGCCCCAGCATTTT. Translating gives CASSHKDRTPQHF.

The chain joins TRBV10-2 to TRBJ2-7, with D perhaps matching TRBD2 (6 bases). Germline V gene data show CDR1 as WSHSY and CDR2 as SAAADI. The CDR3 is 14 residues long. V lost 5 bases and J 7 bases, leaving 18 bases between the germline ends. For the CDR3, the DNA is TGCGCCAGCAGTACGGGACTCTTGACGGGGGAGCAGTACTTC. It specifies CASSTGLLTGEQYF.

V gene TRBV18 combines with J gene TRBJ1-1, with D unresolved. The CDR3 totals 13 residues. The ends were cut back, 3 bases at V and 6 bases at J, with 11 bases in the middle. Germline-derived CDR1 and CDR2 are KGHSH and LQKENI. CDR3 coding DNA: TGTGCCAGCTCACCCCAGACAAGGCCTGAAGCTTTCTTT. This sequence encodes CASSPQTRPEAFF.

The V and J genes are TRBV7-2 and TRBJ2-2; 10 bases are shared with TRBD2. The V gene end was trimmed by 1 base and the J gene end by 8 bases; junction bases not matched to a gene: 7. This CDR3 comprises 16 residues. Per germline, CDR1 SGHTA and CDR2 FQGNSA. CDR3 sequence (DNA): TGTGCCAGCAGCTTAGGGGTGACTAGCGGGCAAGGGGAGCTGTTTTTT. It yields the protein CASSLGVTSGQGELFF.

V is TRBV7-7 and J is TRBJ1-6; TRBD1 aligns across 7 bases. The CDR3 has 17 amino acids. V lost 4 bases to trimming and J lost 7 bases; unmatched junction nucleotides: 13. Germline CDR1 SSHAT, CDR2 FNYEAQ (reference sequence). This chain's CDR3 is CASSSRTTGASNSPLHF. As DNA, the CDR3 is TGTGCCAGCAGCTCGCGGACTACAGGGGCTTCCAATTCACCCCTCCACTTT.

The chain uses TRBV6-5 and TRBJ2-1; the D gene is possibly TRBD2 (5 bases). The CDR3 has 13 residues. Per the germline V gene, CDR1 is MNHEY and CDR2 is SVGAGI. Trimming removed 11 bases at V and 6 bases at J, with 17 bases between. CDR3 nucleotide sequence: TGTGCCGGACGGGTGAGCGGTGGCAATGAGCAGTTCTTC. This sequence encodes CAGRVSGGNEQFF.

The chain's CDR3 is CASSESLTLTDTQYF. DNA of the CDR3: TGTGCCAGCAGTGAATCACTAACCCTCACAGATACGCAGTATTTT. J is TRBJ2-3 and V is TRBV6-1; D call uncertain. There are 15 residues in the CDR3. V lost 2 bases and J lost 2, with 11 bases in between. CDR1 and CDR2 from the germline V gene are MNHNS and SASEGT.

This clone was recorded once. The rearrangement links TRBV7-9 to TRBJ2-1; TRBD2 matches 10 bases. Trimming cost V 4 bases and J 4 bases; bases outside gene matches: 7. The CDR3 has 16 amino acids. Germline V gives CDR1 SEHNR, CDR2 FQNEAQ (reference sequence). As DNA, the CDR3 is TGTGCCAGCAGCTCAATAAATAGCGGGAGGTACAATGAGCAGTTCTTC. Residues: CASSSINSGRYNEQFF. Full variable domain (outside the CDR3, taken from reference TRBV7-9 and TRBJ2-1): DTGVSQNPRHKITKRGQNVTFRCDPISEHNRLYWYRQTLGQGPEFLTYFQNEAQLEKSRLLSDRFSAERPKGSFSTLEIQRTEQGDSAMYLCASSSINSGRYNEQFFGPGTRLTVL.

The chain has TRBV6-5 and TRBJ2-5; D perhaps matches TRBD2 (6 bases). This CDR3 comprises 14 residues. Germline loops: CDR1 MNHEY, CDR2 SVGAGI. Trimming took off 7 bases at V and 2 bases at J, with 14 bases between the two ends. CDR3 loop: CASMVGRGQETQYF. For the CDR3, the DNA is TGTGCCAGCATGGTCGGGAGAGGTCAAGAGACCCAGTACTTC.